These 19 T cell receptor beta chains share one sample of origin, sequenced in a study of persistence of HIV-infected CD4 T cells. This was the immunoSEQ version 4 assay in survey mode. Repertoires were generated with immunoSEQ multiplex PCR, while TCRdb's copy carries only in-frame clones and drops some. This sample yields some 45,000 clones, of which less than 90% are seen a single time; 0.4% to 0.6% belongs to the top ten. Nonspecific anti-CD3/anti-CD28 bead stimulation represents the broad CD4+ T cell repertoire. Responding CD4+ T cells were sorted by upregulation of both CD40 ligand and CD69. Which antigens these TCRs recognize remains unknown. Material: CD4+ T cells sorted from PBMCs after approximately 18-hour stimulation, obtained from a patient who received antiretroviral therapy. These receptors all stem from an adult woman with HIV who was CMV-seropositive.

This chain links TRBV10-3 with TRBJ1-1; D gene uncertain. Trimming left V 4 bases short and J 3 bases short, with 9 bases between. This CDR3 contains 13 residues. Germline assignment: CDR1 ENHRY and CDR2 SYGVKD. The CDR3 DNA reads TGTGCCATCAGTGTAGGGAGTGACACTGAAGCTTTCTTT. Amino acid sequence: CAISVGSDTEAFF.

This chain uses TRBV2 with TRBJ2-5; possible D gene TRBD2, 5 bases. V lost 6 bases and J lost 5, with 10 bases in between. The CDR3 covers 12 residues. CDR1 and CDR2 (germline): SNHLY, FYNNEI. CDR3 sequence (DNA): TGTGCCAGCAGGGGAGATAGTGAGACCCAGTACTTC. Protein: CASRGDSETQYF.

The chain carries TRBV6-5 and TRBJ1-2; possible D gene TRBD1, 5 bases. V dropped 2 bases and J dropped 6 bases, with 13 bases sitting between them. This CDR3 has 14 amino acids. CDR1 is MNHEY, CDR2 SVGAGI, per germline. The CDR3 coding sequence is TGTGCCAGCAGTTACGAGAGGGGTCGGGATGGCTACACCTTC. Translated: CASSYERGRDGYTF.

This clone was recorded a few times. The rearrangement joins TRBV19 to TRBJ1-1; D may be TRBD1 (5 bases). The CDR3 is 14 amino acids. Germline lookup yields CDR1 LNHDA and CDR2 SQIVND (reference sequence). Trimming pared 3 bases from V and 4 bases from J, leaving 12 bases between. The CDR3 protein is CASSISSRGTEAFF. DNA for the CDR3: TGTGCCAGTAGTATCTCTTCAAGGGGCACTGAAGCTTTCTTT.

This chain connects TRBV5-1 to TRBJ2-7; 7 bases are shared with TRBD1. This CDR3 region has 16 residues. Germline CDR1 and CDR2: SGHRS and YFSETQ. Trimming took 0 bases from V and 0 from J; bases not matched to a gene: 6. The CDR3 nucleotides read TGCGCCAGCAGCTTGGGTGGGGGACAGAGCTCCTACGAGCAGTACGTC. Its translation: CASSLGGGQSSYEQYV.

The genes are TRBV7-8 and TRBJ1-2; TRBD1 agrees at 9 bases. The V gene's germline CDR1 is SGHVS and CDR2 FQNEAQ. Trimming removed 5 bases from V and 2 bases from J; junction bases left unmatched: 3. The CDR3 loop spans 14 amino acids. The CDR3 DNA reads TGTGCCAGCAGCAGGGGACAGGGAAACTATGGCTACACCTTC. This translates into CASSRGQGNYGYTF.

V usage is TRBV6-2 or TRBV6-3 and J usage is TRBJ1-2; tentative D call: TRBD1 (6 bases). The V end lost 0 bases, the J end lost 8 bases, and 13 bases lay between the germline ends. Germline CDR1 reads MNHEY; CDR2 reads SVGEGT. The CDR3 has 14 residues. CDR3 coding DNA: TGTGCCAGCAGTTACTCGGGGGCTCTCGGGGGCTACACCTTC. This encodes CASSYSGALGGYTF.

A few counts support this clone. The chain is built from TRBV13 and TRBJ2-6; D unclear. Germline CDR1 is PRHDT and CDR2 is FYEKMQ (reference sequence). The CDR3 runs to 14 residues. The ends were cut back, 5 bases at V and 4 bases at J, with 9 bases in the middle. This CDR3 is CASSRHVGANVLTF. The CDR3 coding sequence is TGTGCCAGCAGCCGCCACGTCGGGGCCAACGTCCTGACTTTC.

This chain links TRBV30 with TRBJ1-1, with D perhaps TRBD1 (6 bases). Germline V gene sequence: CDR1 GTSNPN, CDR2 SVGIG (reference sequence). V was clipped by 2 bases and J by 0 bases, with 13 bases between them. This CDR3 has 15 residues. CDR3 residues: CAWSYPDRMNTEAFF. The DNA for the CDR3 is TGTGCCTGGAGTTACCCAGACAGGATGAACACTGAAGCTTTCTTT.

CDR3 in amino acids: CASSFRDLSSEQYF. CDR3 DNA sequence: TGCGCCAGCAGCTTCCGGGACCTAAGTAGCGAGCAGTACTTC. The chain combines TRBV5-1 with TRBJ2-7, with D perhaps matching TRBD1 or TRBD2 (5 bases each). V dropped 2 bases and J dropped 6 bases, with 15 bases sitting between them. CDR1 SGHRS and CDR2 YFSETQ come from the germline V gene. The CDR3 runs 14 residues.

Regarding this clone: Germline is not matched at one junction end, which may reflect a read error. The rearrangement uses TRBV5-1 and TRBJ1-2, with 7 bases identical to TRBD1. The CDR3 runs 16 residues. CDR1 and CDR2 from the germline V gene are SGHRS and YFSETQ. This chain's CDR3 is CASSLDGPGGNSGYTF. CDR3 nucleotide sequence: TGCGCCAGCAGCTTGGACGGGCCAGGGGGAAACTCTGGCTACACCTTC. The variable domain in full, with the rest retrieved from reference TRBV5-1 and TRBJ1-2, is KAGVTQTPRYLIKTRGQQVTLSCSPISGHRSVSWYQQTPGQGLQFLFEYFSETQRNKGNFPGRFSGRQFSNSRSEMNVSTLELGDSALYLCASSLDGPGGNSGYTFGSGTRLTVV.

The V and J genes are TRBV2 and TRBJ1-6, with 9 bases aligning to TRBD1. Germline CDR1 reads SNHLY; CDR2 reads FYNNEI. The CDR3 is 14 residues long. V lost 9 bases to trimming and J lost 8 bases; unmatched junction nucleotides: 8. The chain's CDR3 is CASPSQGADSPLHF. The DNA of the CDR3 is TGTGCCAGTCCTTCACAGGGGGCGGATTCACCCCTCCACTTT.

The chain has TRBV12-3 or TRBV12-4 and TRBJ2-2, with a tentative D call TRBD1 (5 bases). Trimming pared 6 bases from V and 7 bases from J, leaving 12 bases between. The CDR3 totals 13 residues. CDR3 in DNA: TGTGCCAGCAGCCTTTTGGGGCTCGGGGAGCTGTTTTTT. Encoded protein: CASSLLGLGELFF.

V gene TRBV6-5 combines with J gene TRBJ1-5; no clear D gene. Germline values: CDR1 MNHEY, CDR2 SVGAGI. The CDR3 is made up of 13 amino acids. Trimming cost V 7 bases and J 4 bases, with 11 bases left between them. CDR3 coding DNA: TGTGCCAGCAACAGCCAGGTAAATCAGCCCCAGCATTTT. This codes for CASNSQVNQPQHF.

The rearrangement uses TRBV30 and TRBJ1-5, with D maybe TRBD1 (6 bases). Germline lookup yields CDR1 GTSNPN and CDR2 SVGIG (reference sequence). V was cut by 0 bases and J by 5 bases, with 11 bases left in between. This CDR3 region has 14 residues. Written as DNA, the CDR3 is TGTGCCTGGAGTGTAAAGGGGGGCGATCAGCCCCAGCATTTT. Amino acids: CAWSVKGGDQPQHF.

This chain joins TRBV2 and TRBJ2-2; 7 positions agree with TRBD2. Trimming cost V 6 bases and J 7 bases; bases outside gene matches: 11. Per germline, CDR1 SNHLY and CDR2 FYNNEI. This CDR3 comprises 15 residues. The CDR3: CASRADSGRVGELFF. In DNA form, the CDR3 reads TGTGCCAGCAGAGCTGACAGTGGGAGGGTCGGGGAGCTGTTTTTT.

DNA for the CDR3: TGCAGCGTTGGGCCCTTAGAGACCCAGTACTTC. It specifies CSVGPLETQYF. The rearrangement uses TRBV29-1 and TRBJ2-5; unclear D gene. V was clipped by 4 bases and J by 4 bases, with 7 bases between them. This CDR3 contains 11 residues. CDR1 SQVTM and CDR2 ANQGSEA come from the germline V gene.

The gene calls are TRBV24-1 and TRBJ1-2; 7 bases are shared with TRBD1. CDR3 length: 14 amino acids. Germline V gene sequence: CDR1 KGHDR, CDR2 SFDVKD. V was pared by 4 bases and J by 6 bases, with 7 bases of the junction left unmatched. In DNA, the CDR3 is TGTGCCACCAGTGACTCACAGGGGACTAATGGCTACACCTTC. It specifies CATSDSQGTNGYTF.

This chain uses TRBV18 with TRBJ1-2, with D tentatively TRBD1 (5 bases). V lost 6 bases and J 5 bases, leaving 13 bases between the germline ends. The CDR3 has 13 amino acids. Germline V gene lookup returns CDR1 KGHSH and CDR2 LQKENI. The CDR3 sequence is CASSPPGGYGYTF. For the CDR3, the DNA is TGTGCCAGCTCCCCTCCCGGGGGGTATGGCTACACCTTC.